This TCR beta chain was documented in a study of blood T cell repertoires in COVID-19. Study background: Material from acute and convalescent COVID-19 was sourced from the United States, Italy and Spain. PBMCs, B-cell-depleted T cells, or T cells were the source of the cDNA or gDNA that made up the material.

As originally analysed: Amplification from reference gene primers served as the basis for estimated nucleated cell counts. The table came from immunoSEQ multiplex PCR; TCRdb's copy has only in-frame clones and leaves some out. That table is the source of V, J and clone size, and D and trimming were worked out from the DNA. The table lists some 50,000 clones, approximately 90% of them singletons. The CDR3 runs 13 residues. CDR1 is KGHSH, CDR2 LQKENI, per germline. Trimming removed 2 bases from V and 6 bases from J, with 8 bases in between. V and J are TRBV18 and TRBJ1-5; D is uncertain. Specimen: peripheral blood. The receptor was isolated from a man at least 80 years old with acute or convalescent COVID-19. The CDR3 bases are TGTGCCAGCTCACCAGTAATGTTTCAGCCCCAGCATTTT. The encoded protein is CASSPVMFQPQHF.